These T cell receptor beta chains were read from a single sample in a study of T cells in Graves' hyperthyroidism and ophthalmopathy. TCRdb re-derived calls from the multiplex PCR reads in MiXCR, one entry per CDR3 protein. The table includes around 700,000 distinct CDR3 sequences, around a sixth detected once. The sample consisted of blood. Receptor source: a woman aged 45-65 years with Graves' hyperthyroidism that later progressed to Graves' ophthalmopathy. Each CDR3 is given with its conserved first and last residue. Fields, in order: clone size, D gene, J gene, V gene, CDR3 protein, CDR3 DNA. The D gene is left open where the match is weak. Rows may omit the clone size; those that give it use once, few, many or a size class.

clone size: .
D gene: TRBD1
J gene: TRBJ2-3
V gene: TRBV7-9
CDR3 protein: CASRAPGQGITDTQYF
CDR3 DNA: TGTGCCAGCAGGGCGCCGGGACAGGGTATCACAGATACGCAGTATTTT

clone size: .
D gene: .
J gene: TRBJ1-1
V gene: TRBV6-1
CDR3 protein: CASNHEGTEAFF
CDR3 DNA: TGTGCCAGCAACCATGAGGGGACAGAAGCTTTCTTT

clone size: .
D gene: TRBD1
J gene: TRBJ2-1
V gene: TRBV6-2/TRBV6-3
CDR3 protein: CASNPGQVSYEQFF
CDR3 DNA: TGTGCCAGCAATCCGGGACAGGTTTCCTACGAGCAGTTCTTC

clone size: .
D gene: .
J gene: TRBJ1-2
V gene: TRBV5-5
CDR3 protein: CASSLWGSYGYTF
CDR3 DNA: TGTGCCAGCAGCTTATGGGGCAGCTATGGCTACACCTTC

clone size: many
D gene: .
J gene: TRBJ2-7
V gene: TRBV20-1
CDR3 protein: CSAREALTATYEQYF
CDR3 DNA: TGCAGTGCTAGAGAAGCTCTAACTGCTACCTACGAGCAGTACTTC

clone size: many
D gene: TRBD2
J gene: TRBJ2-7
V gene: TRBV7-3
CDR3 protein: CASSLTASGGSEQYF
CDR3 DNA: TGTGCCAGCAGCTTAACGGCTAGCGGGGGGAGTGAGCAGTACTTC

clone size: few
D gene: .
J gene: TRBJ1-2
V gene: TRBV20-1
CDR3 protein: CIVVTQDGYTF
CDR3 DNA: TGCATAGTCGTAACCCAAGATGGCTACACCTTC

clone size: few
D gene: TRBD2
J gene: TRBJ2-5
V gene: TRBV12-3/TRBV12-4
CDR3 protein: CASSLPGGIQETQYF
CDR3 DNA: TGTGCCAGCAGTTTACCGGGGGGGATCCAAGAGACCCAGTACTTC

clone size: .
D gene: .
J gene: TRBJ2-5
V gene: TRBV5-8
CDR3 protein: CASSQTIDSQETQYF
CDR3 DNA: TGTGCCAGCAGCCAGACCATAGACAGCCAAGAGACCCAGTACTTC

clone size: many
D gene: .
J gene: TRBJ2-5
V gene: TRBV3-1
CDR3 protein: CASSHQGWRETQYF
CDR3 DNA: TGTGCCAGCAGCCACCAGGGGTGGCGAGAGACCCAGTACTTC

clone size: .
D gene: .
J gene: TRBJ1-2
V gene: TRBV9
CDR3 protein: CASSVAMERVGYGYTF
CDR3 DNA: TGTGCCAGCAGCGTAGCTATGGAGAGGGTTGGCTATGGCTACACCTTC

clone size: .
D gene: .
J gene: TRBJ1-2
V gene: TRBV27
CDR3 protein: CASRAPRPLYGYTF
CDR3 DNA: TGTGCCAGCAGAGCCCCTAGGCCCCTCTATGGCTACACCTTC

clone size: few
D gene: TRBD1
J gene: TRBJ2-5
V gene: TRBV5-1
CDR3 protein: CASSSEDRAQETQYF
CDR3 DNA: TGCGCCAGCAGCAGCGAAGACAGGGCACAAGAGACCCAGTACTTC

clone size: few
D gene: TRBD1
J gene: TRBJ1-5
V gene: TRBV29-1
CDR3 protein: CSVDETGIGNQPQHF
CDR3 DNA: TGCAGCGTTGATGAGACAGGGATCGGGAATCAGCCCCAGCATTTT

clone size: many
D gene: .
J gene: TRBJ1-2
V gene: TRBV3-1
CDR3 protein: CASSPPRPGSYGYTF
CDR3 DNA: TGTGCCAGCAGCCCCCCAAGACCCGGGAGCTATGGCTACACCTTC

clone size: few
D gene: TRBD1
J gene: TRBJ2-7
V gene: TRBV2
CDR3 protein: CASSVAQGAIYEQYF
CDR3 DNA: TGTGCCAGCAGTGTTGCTCAGGGGGCGATCTACGAGCAGTACTTC

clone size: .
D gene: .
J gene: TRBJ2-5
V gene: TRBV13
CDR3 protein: CASSPRTIGTGETQYF
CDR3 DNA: TGTGCCAGCAGCCCAAGGACTATCGGGACCGGTGAGACCCAGTACTTC

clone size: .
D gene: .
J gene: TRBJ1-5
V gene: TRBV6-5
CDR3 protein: CASSSRRASNQPQHF
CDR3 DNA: TGTGCCAGCAGTTCCCGACGGGCTAGCAATCAGCCCCAGCATTTT

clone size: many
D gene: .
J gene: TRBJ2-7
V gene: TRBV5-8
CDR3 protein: CASSLQMSYEQYF
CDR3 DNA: TGTGCCAGCAGCTTGCAGATGTCCTACGAGCAGTACTTC

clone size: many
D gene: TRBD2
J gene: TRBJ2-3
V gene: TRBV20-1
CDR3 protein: CSASTPGLSGVTDTQYF
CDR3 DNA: TGCAGTGCCAGTACGCCGGGACTAAGCGGGGTCACAGATACGCAGTATTTT

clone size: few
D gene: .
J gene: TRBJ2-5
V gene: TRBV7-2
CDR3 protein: CASSLSIGGETQYF
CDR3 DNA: TGTGCCAGCAGCTTATCGATAGGCGGGGAGACCCAGTACTTC

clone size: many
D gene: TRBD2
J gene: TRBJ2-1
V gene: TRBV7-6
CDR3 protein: CASTLAGGEQFF
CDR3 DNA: TGTGCCAGCACCCTAGCGGGGGGTGAGCAGTTCTTC

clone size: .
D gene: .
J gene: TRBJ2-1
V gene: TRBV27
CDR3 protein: CASSAADSLYNEQFF
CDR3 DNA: TGTGCCAGCAGTGCCGCGGACAGTCTTTACAATGAGCAGTTCTTC

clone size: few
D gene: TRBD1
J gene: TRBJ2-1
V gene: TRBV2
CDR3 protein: CASSELAGTGPYNEQFF
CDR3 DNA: TGTGCCAGCAGTGAATTGGCCGGGACAGGTCCCTACAATGAGCAGTTCTTC

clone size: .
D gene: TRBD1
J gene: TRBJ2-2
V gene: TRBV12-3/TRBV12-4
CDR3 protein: CASSFTPTGNFGELFF
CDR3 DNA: TGTGCCAGCAGTTTTACCCCGACAGGGAACTTCGGGGAGCTGTTTTTT

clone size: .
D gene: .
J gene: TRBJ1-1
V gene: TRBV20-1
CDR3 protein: CSARVSRGRHTEAFF
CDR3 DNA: TGCAGTGCTAGAGTCTCAAGGGGCAGACACACTGAAGCTTTCTTT

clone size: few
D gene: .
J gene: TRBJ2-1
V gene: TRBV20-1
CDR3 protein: CSARRGPAWNEQFF
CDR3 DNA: TGCAGTGCTAGACGGGGACCCGCTTGGAATGAGCAGTTCTTC

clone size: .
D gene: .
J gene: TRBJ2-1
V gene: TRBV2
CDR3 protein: CASSEYRGYEQFF
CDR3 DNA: TGTGCCAGCAGTGAATATCGGGGGTATGAGCAGTTCTTC

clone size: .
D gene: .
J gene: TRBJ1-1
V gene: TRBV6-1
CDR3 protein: CASSLTGNLNTEAFF
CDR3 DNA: TGTGCCAGCAGTTTGACGGGTAATTTGAACACTGAAGCTTTCTTT

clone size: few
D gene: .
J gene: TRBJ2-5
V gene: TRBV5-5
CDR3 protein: CASSTGTISDGQETQYF
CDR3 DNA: TGTGCCAGCAGCACCGGGACCATCAGTGACGGCCAAGAGACCCAGTACTTC

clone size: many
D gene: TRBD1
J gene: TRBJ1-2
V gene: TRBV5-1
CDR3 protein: CASSLGQGARGYTF
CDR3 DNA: TGTGCCAGCAGCTTAGGCCAGGGGGCCCGCGGCTACACCTTC

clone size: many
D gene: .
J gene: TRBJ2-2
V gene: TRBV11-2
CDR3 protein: CASDGTWANTGELFF
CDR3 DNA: TGTGCCAGCGATGGGACGTGGGCGAACACCGGGGAGCTGTTTTTT

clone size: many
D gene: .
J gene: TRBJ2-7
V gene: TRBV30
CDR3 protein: CAWSVSVYEQYF
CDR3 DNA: TGTGCCTGGAGTGTCTCAGTGTACGAGCAGTACTTC